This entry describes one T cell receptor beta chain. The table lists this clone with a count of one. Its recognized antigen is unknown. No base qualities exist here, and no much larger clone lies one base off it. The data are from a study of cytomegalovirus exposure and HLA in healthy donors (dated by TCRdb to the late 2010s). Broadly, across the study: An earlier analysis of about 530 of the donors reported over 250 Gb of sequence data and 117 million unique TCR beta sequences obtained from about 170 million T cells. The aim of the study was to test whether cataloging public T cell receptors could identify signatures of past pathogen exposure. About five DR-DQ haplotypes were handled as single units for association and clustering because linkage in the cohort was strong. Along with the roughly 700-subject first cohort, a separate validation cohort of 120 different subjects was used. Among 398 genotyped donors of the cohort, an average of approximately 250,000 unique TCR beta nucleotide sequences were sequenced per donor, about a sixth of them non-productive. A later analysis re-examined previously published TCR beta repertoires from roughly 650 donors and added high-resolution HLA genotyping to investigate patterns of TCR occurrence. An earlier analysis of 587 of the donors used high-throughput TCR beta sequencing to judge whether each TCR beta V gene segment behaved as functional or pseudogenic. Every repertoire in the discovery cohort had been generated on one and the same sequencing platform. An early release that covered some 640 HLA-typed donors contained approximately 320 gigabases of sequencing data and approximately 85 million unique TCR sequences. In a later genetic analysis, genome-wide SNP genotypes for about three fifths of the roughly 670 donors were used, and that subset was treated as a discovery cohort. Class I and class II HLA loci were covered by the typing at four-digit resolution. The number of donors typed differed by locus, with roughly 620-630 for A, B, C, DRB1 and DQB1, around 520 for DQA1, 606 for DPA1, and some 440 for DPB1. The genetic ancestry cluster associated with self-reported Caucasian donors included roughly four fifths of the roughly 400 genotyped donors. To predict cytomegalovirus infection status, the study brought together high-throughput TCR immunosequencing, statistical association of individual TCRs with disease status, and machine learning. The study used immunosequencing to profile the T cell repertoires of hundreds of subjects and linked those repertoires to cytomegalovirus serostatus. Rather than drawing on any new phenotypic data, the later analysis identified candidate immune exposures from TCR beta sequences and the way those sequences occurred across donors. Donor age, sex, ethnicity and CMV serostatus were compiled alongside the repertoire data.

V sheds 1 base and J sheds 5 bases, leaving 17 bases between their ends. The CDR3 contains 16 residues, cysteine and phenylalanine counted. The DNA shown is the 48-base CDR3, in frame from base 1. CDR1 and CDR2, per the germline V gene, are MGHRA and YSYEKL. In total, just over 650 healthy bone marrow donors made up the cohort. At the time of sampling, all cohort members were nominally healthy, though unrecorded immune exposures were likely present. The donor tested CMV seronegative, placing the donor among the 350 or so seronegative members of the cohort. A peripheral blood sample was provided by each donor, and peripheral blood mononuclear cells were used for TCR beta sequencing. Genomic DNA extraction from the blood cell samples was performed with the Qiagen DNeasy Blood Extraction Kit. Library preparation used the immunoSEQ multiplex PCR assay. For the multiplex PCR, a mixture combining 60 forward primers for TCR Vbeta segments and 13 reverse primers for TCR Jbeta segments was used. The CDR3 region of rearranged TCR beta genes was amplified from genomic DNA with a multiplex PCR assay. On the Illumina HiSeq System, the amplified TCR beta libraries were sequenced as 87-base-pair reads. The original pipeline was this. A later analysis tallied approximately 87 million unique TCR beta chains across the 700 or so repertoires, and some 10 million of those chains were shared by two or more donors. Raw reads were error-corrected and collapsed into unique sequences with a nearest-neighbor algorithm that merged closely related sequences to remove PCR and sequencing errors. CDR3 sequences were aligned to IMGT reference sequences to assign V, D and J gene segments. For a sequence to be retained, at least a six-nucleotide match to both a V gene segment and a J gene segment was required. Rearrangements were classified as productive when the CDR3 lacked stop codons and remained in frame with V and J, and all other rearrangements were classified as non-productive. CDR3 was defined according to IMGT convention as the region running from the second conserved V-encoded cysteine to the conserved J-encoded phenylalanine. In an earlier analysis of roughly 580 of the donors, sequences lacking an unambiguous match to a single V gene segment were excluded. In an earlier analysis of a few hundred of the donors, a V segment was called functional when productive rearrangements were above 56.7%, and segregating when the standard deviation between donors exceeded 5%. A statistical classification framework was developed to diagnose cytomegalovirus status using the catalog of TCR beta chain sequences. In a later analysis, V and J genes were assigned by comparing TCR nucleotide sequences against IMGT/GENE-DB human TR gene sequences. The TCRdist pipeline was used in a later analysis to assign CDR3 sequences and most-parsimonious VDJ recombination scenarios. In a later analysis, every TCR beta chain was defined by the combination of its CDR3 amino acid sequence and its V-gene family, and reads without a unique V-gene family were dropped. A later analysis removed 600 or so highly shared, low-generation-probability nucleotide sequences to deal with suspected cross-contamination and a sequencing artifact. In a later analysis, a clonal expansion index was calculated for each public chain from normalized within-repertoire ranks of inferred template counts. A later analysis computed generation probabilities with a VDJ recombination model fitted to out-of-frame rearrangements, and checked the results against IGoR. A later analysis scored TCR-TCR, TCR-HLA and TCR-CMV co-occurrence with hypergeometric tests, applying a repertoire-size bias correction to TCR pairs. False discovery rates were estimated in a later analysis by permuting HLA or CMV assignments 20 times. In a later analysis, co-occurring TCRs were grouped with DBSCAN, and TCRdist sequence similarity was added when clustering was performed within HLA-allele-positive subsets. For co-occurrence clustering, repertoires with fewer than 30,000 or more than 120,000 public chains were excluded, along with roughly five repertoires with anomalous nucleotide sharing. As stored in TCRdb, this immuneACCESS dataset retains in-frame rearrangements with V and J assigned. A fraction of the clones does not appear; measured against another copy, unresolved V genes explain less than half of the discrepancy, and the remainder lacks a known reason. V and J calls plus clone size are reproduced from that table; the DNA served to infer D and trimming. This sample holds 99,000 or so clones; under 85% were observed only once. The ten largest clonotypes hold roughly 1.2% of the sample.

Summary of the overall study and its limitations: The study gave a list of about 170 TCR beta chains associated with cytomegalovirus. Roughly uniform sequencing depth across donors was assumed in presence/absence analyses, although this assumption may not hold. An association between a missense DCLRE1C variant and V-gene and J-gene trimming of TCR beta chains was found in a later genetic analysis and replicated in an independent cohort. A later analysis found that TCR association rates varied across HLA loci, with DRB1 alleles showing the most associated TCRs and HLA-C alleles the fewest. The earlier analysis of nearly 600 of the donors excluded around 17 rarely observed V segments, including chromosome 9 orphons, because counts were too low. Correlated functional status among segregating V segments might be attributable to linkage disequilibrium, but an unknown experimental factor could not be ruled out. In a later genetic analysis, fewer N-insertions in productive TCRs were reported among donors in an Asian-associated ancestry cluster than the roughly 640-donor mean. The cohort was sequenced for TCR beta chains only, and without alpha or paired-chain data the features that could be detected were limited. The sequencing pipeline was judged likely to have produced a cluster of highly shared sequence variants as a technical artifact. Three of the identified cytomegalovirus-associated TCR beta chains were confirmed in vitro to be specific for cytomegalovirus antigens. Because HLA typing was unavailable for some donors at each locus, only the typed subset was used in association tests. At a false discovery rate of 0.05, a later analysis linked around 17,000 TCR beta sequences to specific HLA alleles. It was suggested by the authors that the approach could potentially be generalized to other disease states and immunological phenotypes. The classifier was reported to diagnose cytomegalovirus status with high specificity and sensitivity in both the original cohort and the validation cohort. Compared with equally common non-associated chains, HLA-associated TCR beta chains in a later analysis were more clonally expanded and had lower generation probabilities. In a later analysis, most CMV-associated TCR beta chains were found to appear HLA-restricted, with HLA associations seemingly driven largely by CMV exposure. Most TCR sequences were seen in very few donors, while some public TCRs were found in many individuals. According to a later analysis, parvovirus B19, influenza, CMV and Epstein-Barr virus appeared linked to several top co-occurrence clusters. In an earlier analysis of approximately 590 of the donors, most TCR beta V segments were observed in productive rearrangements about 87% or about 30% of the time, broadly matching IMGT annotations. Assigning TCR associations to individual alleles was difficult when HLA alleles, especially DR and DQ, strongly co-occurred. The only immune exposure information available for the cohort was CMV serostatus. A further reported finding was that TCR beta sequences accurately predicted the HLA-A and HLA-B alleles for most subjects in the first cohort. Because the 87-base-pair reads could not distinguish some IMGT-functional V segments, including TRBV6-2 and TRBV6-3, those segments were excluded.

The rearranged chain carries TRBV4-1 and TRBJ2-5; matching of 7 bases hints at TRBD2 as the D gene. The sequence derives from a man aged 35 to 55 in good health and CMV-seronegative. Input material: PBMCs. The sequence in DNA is TGCGCCAGCAGCCAAGCCGGCGGGGGCAGGACGGAGACCCAGTACTTC. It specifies CASSQAGGGRTETQYF.